This TCR beta chain was obtained from a study of blood T cells in healthy people across ages. Around 9.4 milliliters was the volume of peripheral blood drawn from each donor. The authors extracted at least 5 micrograms of total RNA per sample. Germline CDR1 reads LGHDT; CDR2 reads YNNKEL (reference sequence). The CDR3 contains 12 residues. Trimming shortened V by 2 bases and J by 4 bases, and 4 bases separated the two germline ends. On this clonotype itself: As yet, its antigen is unknown.

Study-level findings and limits: A roughly linear age-dependent decrease characterized TCR beta diversity per million T cells.

The second PCR ran roughly 7 to 12 cycles with a sample-barcoded 5' primer and J-beta primers. TCRdb called the 5' RACE reads again in MiXCR, with one record for every CDR3 protein. The top ten hold 8.7% of the sample, which has about 500,000 distinct CDR3 sequences, less than 25% seen once. This sample was shared with a second study, whose subject was T cells of mothers and their children. From that report: In each mother, TCR beta CDR3 reads exceeded 10 million; in each child, they numbered 3 million to 3.5 million.

The V and J genes are TRBV3-1 and TRBJ2-3; no clear D gene. The TCR sequence derives from a boy aged 10-17 years in good health. Sequencing input: blood. Here the CDR3 DNA reads TGTGCCAGCAGCCAACTTTCAGATACGCAGTATTTT. Its translation is CASSQLSDTQYF.